This T cell receptor beta chain originates from a study of cytomegalovirus exposure and HLA in healthy donors. Study results and limitations: The study found most TCR sequences rare, yet found some public TCRs in many donors. Immune exposure information available was restricted to CMV serostatus.

As regards this clone: What it recognizes is unknown.

The PCR employed 60 Vbeta primers together with 13 Jbeta primers. Method: immunoSEQ multiplex PCR; TCRdb's copy keeps in-frame clones and lacks some. The sample has some 91,000 clones, approximately 89% seen once. V shed 3 bases, J shed 3 bases, and the junction held 8 bases outside the gene matches. This CDR3 comprises 16 residues. CDR1 is SEHNR, CDR2 FQNEAQ, per germline (reference sequence). The sample was PBMCs. This clonotype was obtained from a man aged 25-45 years in good health and CMV-seropositive. The chain employs TRBV7-9 and TRBJ1-3; 7 positions match TRBD1. CDR3 protein: CASSFTGDGLGNTIYF. CDR3 coding DNA: TGTGCCAGCAGCTTTACAGGGGACGGCCTTGGAAACACCATATATTTT.